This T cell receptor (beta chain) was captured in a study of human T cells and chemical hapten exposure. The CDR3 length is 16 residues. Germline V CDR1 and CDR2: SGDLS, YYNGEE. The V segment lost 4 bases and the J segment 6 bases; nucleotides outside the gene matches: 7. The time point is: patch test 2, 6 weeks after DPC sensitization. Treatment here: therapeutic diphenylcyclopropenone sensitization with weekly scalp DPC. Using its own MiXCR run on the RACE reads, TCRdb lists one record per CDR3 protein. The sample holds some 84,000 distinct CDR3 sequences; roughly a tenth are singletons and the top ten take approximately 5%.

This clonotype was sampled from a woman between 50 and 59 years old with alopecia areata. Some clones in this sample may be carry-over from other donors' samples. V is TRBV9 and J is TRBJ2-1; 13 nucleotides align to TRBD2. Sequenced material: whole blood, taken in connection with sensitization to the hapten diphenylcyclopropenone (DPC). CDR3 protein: CASSPGTSGTFNEQFF. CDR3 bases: TGTGCCAGCAGCCCTGGGACTAGCGGGACCTTCAATGAGCAGTTCTTC.